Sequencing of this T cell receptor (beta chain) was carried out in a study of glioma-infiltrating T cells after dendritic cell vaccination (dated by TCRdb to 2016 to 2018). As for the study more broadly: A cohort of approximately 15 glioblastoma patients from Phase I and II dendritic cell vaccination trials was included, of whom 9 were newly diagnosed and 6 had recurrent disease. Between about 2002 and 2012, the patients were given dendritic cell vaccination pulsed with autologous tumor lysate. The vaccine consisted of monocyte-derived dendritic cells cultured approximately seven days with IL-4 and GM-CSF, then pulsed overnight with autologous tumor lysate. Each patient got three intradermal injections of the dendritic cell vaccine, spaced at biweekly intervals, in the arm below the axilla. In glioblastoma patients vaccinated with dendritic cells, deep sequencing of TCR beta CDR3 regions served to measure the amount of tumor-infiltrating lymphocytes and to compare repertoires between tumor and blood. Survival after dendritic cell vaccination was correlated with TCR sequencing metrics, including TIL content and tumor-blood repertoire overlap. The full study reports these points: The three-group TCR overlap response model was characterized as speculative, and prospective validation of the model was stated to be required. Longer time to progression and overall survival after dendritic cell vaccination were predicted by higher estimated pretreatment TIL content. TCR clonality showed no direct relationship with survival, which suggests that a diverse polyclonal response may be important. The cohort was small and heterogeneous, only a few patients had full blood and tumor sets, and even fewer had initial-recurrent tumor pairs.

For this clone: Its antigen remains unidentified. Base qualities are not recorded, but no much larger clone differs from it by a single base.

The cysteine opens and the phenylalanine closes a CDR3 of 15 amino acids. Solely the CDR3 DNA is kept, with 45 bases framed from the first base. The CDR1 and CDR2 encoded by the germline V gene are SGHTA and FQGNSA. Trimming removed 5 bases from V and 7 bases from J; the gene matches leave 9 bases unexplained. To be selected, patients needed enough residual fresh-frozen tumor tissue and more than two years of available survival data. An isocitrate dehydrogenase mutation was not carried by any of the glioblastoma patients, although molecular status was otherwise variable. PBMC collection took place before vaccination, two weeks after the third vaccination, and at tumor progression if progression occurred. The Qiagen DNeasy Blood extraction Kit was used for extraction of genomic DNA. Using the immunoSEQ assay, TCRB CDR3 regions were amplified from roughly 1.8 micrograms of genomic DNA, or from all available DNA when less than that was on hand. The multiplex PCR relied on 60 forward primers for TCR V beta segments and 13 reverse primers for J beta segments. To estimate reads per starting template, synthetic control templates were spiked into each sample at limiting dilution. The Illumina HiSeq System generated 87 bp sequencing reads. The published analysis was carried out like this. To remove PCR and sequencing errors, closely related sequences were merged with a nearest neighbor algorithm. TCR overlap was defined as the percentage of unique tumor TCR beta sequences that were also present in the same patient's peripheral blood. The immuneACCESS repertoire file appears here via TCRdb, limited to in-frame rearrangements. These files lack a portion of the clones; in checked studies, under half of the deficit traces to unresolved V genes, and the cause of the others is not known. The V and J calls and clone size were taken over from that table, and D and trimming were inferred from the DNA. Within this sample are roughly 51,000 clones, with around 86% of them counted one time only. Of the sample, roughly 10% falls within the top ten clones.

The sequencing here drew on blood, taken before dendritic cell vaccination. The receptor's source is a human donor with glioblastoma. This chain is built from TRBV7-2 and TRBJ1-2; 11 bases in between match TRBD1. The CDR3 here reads CASSMRTGGASGYTF. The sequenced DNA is TGTGCCAGCAGCATGAGGACAGGGGGCGCCTCTGGCTACACCTTC.